What follows are 3 T cell receptor beta chains derived from one specimen sequenced in a study of cytomegalovirus exposure and HLA in healthy donors. The study ran its PCR with 60 Vbeta and 13 Jbeta primers. The data were produced by immunoSEQ multiplex PCR, yet TCRdb's version contains in-frame clones alone and is incomplete. The sample has roughly 90,000 clones; 78% are singletons. The sequenced material came from PBMCs. All receptors derive from a woman in her 40s in good health and CMV-seropositive.

The V gene is TRBV6-5, the J gene TRBJ2-7, with 10 positions matching TRBD2. This CDR3 comprises 15 residues. Germline V gene data show CDR1 as MNHEY and CDR2 as SVGAGI. Germline trimming cut 6 bases from V and 2 bases from J; bases unmatched to any gene: 7. The CDR3 region has the DNA TGTGCCAGCAGCCTCCTAGCGGGAGAACCCTACGAGCAGTACTTC. It yields the protein CASSLLAGEPYEQYF.

The V call is TRBV29-1, the J call TRBJ2-3; TRBD2 aligns across 7 bases. The CDR3 contains 14 residues. V dropped 6 bases and J dropped 0; count of bases not matched to a gene: 6. Germline V CDR1 and CDR2: SQVTM, ANQGSEA. The CDR3 loop is CSVSLAASTDTQYF. The CDR3 DNA reads as TGCAGCGTGTCTCTAGCGGCGAGCACAGATACGCAGTATTTT.

V and J are TRBV10-1 and TRBJ2-5; 7 bases match TRBD2. The CDR3 runs to 14 residues. Germline CDR1 WNHNN, CDR2 SYGVQD (reference sequence). V shed 3 bases and J 5 bases; nucleotides not matched to a gene: 6. The CDR3 bases are TGCGCCAGCAGTGATACGGGGGGTTGGGAGACCCAGTACTTC. Protein product: CASSDTGGWETQYF.